A selection of T cell receptor beta chains follows, all from one sample in a study of post-analysis software for immune sequencing data. TCRdb reprocessed the PCR reads with MiXCR, giving one entry per CDR3 protein. This sample has about 540,000 distinct CDR3 sequences; around a third occur once, and the top ten carry 4.5% to 7.5%. The source material was blood. The receptor set was obtained from a girl aged 2-17 years with multiple sclerosis. Both conserved end residues are part of each CDR3. A D gene is named only where the DNA matches it firmly. Clone size appears in some rows only: once, few, many, or a class for an expanded clone.

cdr3_nt: TGCGCCAGCAGCTTGGCCGGGTTGGGACACACGAAAAAACTGTTTTTT; cdr3_aa: CASSLAGLGHTKKLFF; cdr3_length: 16; clone_size: -; v_call: TRBV5-1; j_call: TRBJ1-4; d_call: -
cdr3_nt: TGTGCCATCTCCCACAGGGGGCAAAGCACAGATACGCAGTATTTT; cdr3_aa: CAISHRGQSTDTQYF; cdr3_length: 15; clone_size: few; v_call: TRBV10-3; j_call: TRBJ2-3; d_call: TRBD1
cdr3_nt: TGCGCCAGCAGCTTGGAGGGGGGGGGCTCCTACAATGAGCAGTTCTTC; cdr3_aa: CASSLEGGGSYNEQFF; cdr3_length: 16; clone_size: few; v_call: TRBV5-1; j_call: TRBJ2-1; d_call: -
cdr3_nt: TGTGCCAGCAGCTTCGGCGGGGAACAAGAGACCCAGTACTTC; cdr3_aa: CASSFGGEQETQYF; cdr3_length: 14; clone_size: -; v_call: TRBV7-9; j_call: TRBJ2-5; d_call: -
cdr3_nt: TGTGCCAGCAGTTACACAATCACGACAGGGAGGAGGACTGAAGCTTTCTTT; cdr3_aa: CASSYTITTGRRTEAFF; cdr3_length: 17; clone_size: few; v_call: TRBV6-7; j_call: TRBJ1-1; d_call: TRBD1
cdr3_nt: TGTGCCAGCAGCCGGGACCGCTCAATGAATACGCAGTATTTT; cdr3_aa: CASSRDRSMNTQYF; cdr3_length: 14; clone_size: -; v_call: TRBV6-5; j_call: TRBJ2-3; d_call: -
cdr3_nt: TGCGCCAGCAGCAAGGCACTAGCGGGACAAACAGATACGCAGTATTTT; cdr3_aa: CASSKALAGQTDTQYF; cdr3_length: 16; clone_size: -; v_call: TRBV5-1; j_call: TRBJ2-3; d_call: TRBD2
cdr3_nt: TGTGCCAGCAGTAAGACCGAGATATCTAGCAATCAGCCCCAGCATTTT; cdr3_aa: CASSKTEISSNQPQHF; cdr3_length: 16; clone_size: -; v_call: TRBV28; j_call: TRBJ1-5; d_call: -
cdr3_nt: TGTGCCAGCAGCCCCGGGTTCGAGGGCGAAAAACTGTTTTTT; cdr3_aa: CASSPGFEGEKLFF; cdr3_length: 14; clone_size: -; v_call: TRBV11-2; j_call: TRBJ1-4; d_call: -
cdr3_nt: TGTGCCAGCAGCGCGGCGGGTGGCGACGAGCAGTACTTC; cdr3_aa: CASSAAGGDEQYF; cdr3_length: 13; clone_size: -; v_call: TRBV11-1; j_call: TRBJ2-7; d_call: -
cdr3_nt: TGCGCCAGCAGTTTATGGGGCGGTCAGGAAGCTTTCTTT; cdr3_aa: CASSLWGGQEAFF; cdr3_length: 13; clone_size: -; v_call: TRBV27; j_call: TRBJ1-1; d_call: -
cdr3_nt: TGTGCCAGCAGCCCCCGTCGACAGGGGAATGAGCAGTTCTTC; cdr3_aa: CASSPRRQGNEQFF; cdr3_length: 14; clone_size: -; v_call: TRBV4-2; j_call: TRBJ2-1; d_call: TRBD1
cdr3_nt: TGTGCCAGCACCCGAGGGGGGAGGACTGAAGCTTTCTTT; cdr3_aa: CASTRGGRTEAFF; cdr3_length: 13; clone_size: few; v_call: TRBV6-5; j_call: TRBJ1-1; d_call: -
cdr3_nt: TGTGCCAGCAGCTTTGGACTAGCGTCAAACATTCCGTACTTC; cdr3_aa: CASSFGLASNIPYF; cdr3_length: 14; clone_size: once; v_call: TRBV13; j_call: TRBJ2-4; d_call: TRBD2
cdr3_nt: TGTGCCAGCAGTCCCGACAGGGGAAGCAATCAGCCCCTGCATTTT; cdr3_aa: CASSPDRGSNQPLHF; cdr3_length: 15; clone_size: -; v_call: TRBV6-5; j_call: TRBJ1-5; d_call: TRBD1
cdr3_nt: TGTGCCAGCAGTGAAGCGGTCGGCGGGGCAGGGGATCAGCCCCAGCATTTT; cdr3_aa: CASSEAVGGAGDQPQHF; cdr3_length: 17; clone_size: -; v_call: TRBV6-1; j_call: TRBJ1-5; d_call: -
cdr3_nt: TGTGCCAGCAGTTCCTTGGAGGGGCGACGCGAGCAGTTCTTC; cdr3_aa: CASSSLEGRREQFF; cdr3_length: 14; clone_size: -; v_call: TRBV27; j_call: TRBJ2-1; d_call: -
cdr3_nt: TGCAGTGCTTCGGACTTCCGACGGGAGACCCAGTACTTC; cdr3_aa: CSASDFRRETQYF; cdr3_length: 13; clone_size: few; v_call: TRBV20-1; j_call: TRBJ2-5; d_call: -
cdr3_nt: TGCAGCGGGACGGATGTGACAGGACGATCGTCGGATGAGCAGTTCTTC; cdr3_aa: CSGTDVTGRSSDEQFF; cdr3_length: 16; clone_size: -; v_call: TRBV29-1; j_call: TRBJ2-1; d_call: -
cdr3_nt: TGTGCCAGCAGCTTATTTACAGATACGCAGTATTTT; cdr3_aa: CASSLFTDTQYF; cdr3_length: 12; clone_size: many; v_call: TRBV7-2; j_call: TRBJ2-3; d_call: -
cdr3_nt: TGTGCCAGCAGCTTAACCAGCCAAAATGAAAAACTGTTTTTT; cdr3_aa: CASSLTSQNEKLFF; cdr3_length: 14; clone_size: few; v_call: TRBV7-9; j_call: TRBJ1-4; d_call: -
cdr3_nt: TGCGCCAGCAGTGAGAACCCGCCTAATCGGACCCAGTACTTC; cdr3_aa: CASSENPPNRTQYF; cdr3_length: 14; clone_size: few; v_call: TRBV10-2; j_call: TRBJ2-5; d_call: -
cdr3_nt: TGTGCCAGCAGTGAAAGGCCTAGCGTGGCTTACGAGCAGTACTTC; cdr3_aa: CASSERPSVAYEQYF; cdr3_length: 15; clone_size: -; v_call: TRBV2; j_call: TRBJ2-7; d_call: -
cdr3_nt: TGTGCCAGCAGTTCTCGCGGGGGGCGAACCGGGGAGCTGTTTTTT; cdr3_aa: CASSSRGGRTGELFF; cdr3_length: 15; clone_size: many; v_call: TRBV12-3/TRBV12-4; j_call: TRBJ2-2; d_call: TRBD2
cdr3_nt: TGCAGTGCTAGAGATCAAGGGTCCGGCGAGCAGTACTTC; cdr3_aa: CSARDQGSGEQYF; cdr3_length: 13; clone_size: -; v_call: TRBV20-1; j_call: TRBJ2-7; d_call: -
cdr3_nt: TGTGCCACCAGTCCAGGGGGGGGACAGGTTGGCTACACCTTC; cdr3_aa: CATSPGGGQVGYTF; cdr3_length: 14; clone_size: -; v_call: TRBV15; j_call: TRBJ1-2; d_call: TRBD1
cdr3_nt: TGCGCCAGCAGCTCGGGGACATACTCTGGGGCCAACGTCCTGACTTTC; cdr3_aa: CASSSGTYSGANVLTF; cdr3_length: 16; clone_size: few; v_call: TRBV5-1; j_call: TRBJ2-6; d_call: -
cdr3_nt: TGTGCCAGCAGCCCTACACTAGCTCTCTACAATGAGCAGTTCTTC; cdr3_aa: CASSPTLALYNEQFF; cdr3_length: 15; clone_size: -; v_call: TRBV7-2; j_call: TRBJ2-1; d_call: -
cdr3_nt: TGTGCCAGCAGTGTGACAGGGGGCCTGTTGAACACTGAAGCTTTCTTT; cdr3_aa: CASSVTGGLLNTEAFF; cdr3_length: 16; clone_size: few; v_call: TRBV9; j_call: TRBJ1-1; d_call: TRBD1
cdr3_nt: TGCGCCAGCAGCTACGACATGGCGAGCTCCTACAATGAGCAGTTCTTC; cdr3_aa: CASSYDMASSYNEQFF; cdr3_length: 16; clone_size: -; v_call: TRBV5-1; j_call: TRBJ2-1; d_call: -
cdr3_nt: TGTGCCAGCAGCCCCTCGACCGGACAGGGACAAGAGACCCAGTACTTC; cdr3_aa: CASSPSTGQGQETQYF; cdr3_length: 16; clone_size: few; v_call: TRBV4-2; j_call: TRBJ2-5; d_call: TRBD1
cdr3_nt: TGCAGTGCTAGGGCCATAGCGGGGGTTAACGGGGAGCTGTTTTTT; cdr3_aa: CSARAIAGVNGELFF; cdr3_length: 15; clone_size: few; v_call: TRBV20-1; j_call: TRBJ2-2; d_call: TRBD2
cdr3_nt: TGTGCCAGCAGCGTAGGGACTAGCCTCGTGGGCGGGGAGCTGTTTTTT; cdr3_aa: CASSVGTSLVGGELFF; cdr3_length: 16; clone_size: -; v_call: TRBV9; j_call: TRBJ2-2; d_call: TRBD2
cdr3_nt: TGTGCCAGCAGCTTATTTCACAGCACAGATACGCAGTATTTT; cdr3_aa: CASSLFHSTDTQYF; cdr3_length: 14; clone_size: few; v_call: TRBV7-8; j_call: TRBJ2-3; d_call: -
cdr3_nt: TGTGCCACCAGCAGACCCCGAGTCCATGAGCAGTTCTTC; cdr3_aa: CATSRPRVHEQFF; cdr3_length: 13; clone_size: many; v_call: TRBV15; j_call: TRBJ2-1; d_call: -
cdr3_nt: TGTGCCAGCAGCCCCGAGGGACTAGCAGGAGATCAGCAGTTCTTC; cdr3_aa: CASSPEGLAGDQQFF; cdr3_length: 15; clone_size: -; v_call: TRBV2; j_call: TRBJ2-1; d_call: TRBD2
cdr3_nt: TGTGCCAGCAGCCCTAGCGGGGAATACGATACGCAGTATTTT; cdr3_aa: CASSPSGEYDTQYF; cdr3_length: 14; clone_size: many; v_call: TRBV12-3/TRBV12-4; j_call: TRBJ2-3; d_call: TRBD2
cdr3_nt: TGTGCCAGCTCGAGACATTTCTACGAGCAGTACTTC; cdr3_aa: CASSRHFYEQYF; cdr3_length: 12; clone_size: few; v_call: TRBV2; j_call: TRBJ2-7; d_call: -
cdr3_nt: TGTGCCACCGGGGACACTACGGAGCGGGGGGCTGCAGATACGCAGTATTTT; cdr3_aa: CATGDTTERGAADTQYF; cdr3_length: 17; clone_size: few; v_call: TRBV15; j_call: TRBJ2-3; d_call: TRBD2
cdr3_nt: TGTGCCAGCAGTTACGCGGACGGGGTGGAGACCCAGTACTTC; cdr3_aa: CASSYADGVETQYF; cdr3_length: 14; clone_size: few; v_call: TRBV6-5; j_call: TRBJ2-5; d_call: -
cdr3_nt: TGTGCCAGCAGCCTGGAGGCGGGGGGGCCTTTAGGCGAGCAGTTCTTC; cdr3_aa: CASSLEAGGPLGEQFF; cdr3_length: 16; clone_size: few; v_call: TRBV4-2; j_call: TRBJ2-1; d_call: TRBD2
cdr3_nt: TGTGCCAGCAGTGAAGCATTGTCGAGAATCGGAAAAAACATTCAGTACTTC; cdr3_aa: CASSEALSRIGKNIQYF; cdr3_length: 17; clone_size: -; v_call: TRBV6-1; j_call: TRBJ2-4; d_call: -
cdr3_nt: TGTGCCAGCAGCCAAGATTTAGGGATCTATGGCTACACCTTC; cdr3_aa: CASSQDLGIYGYTF; cdr3_length: 14; clone_size: few; v_call: TRBV3-1; j_call: TRBJ1-2; d_call: -
cdr3_nt: TGCAGTGCCTCGGATTCCTCCTACAATGAGCAGTTCTTC; cdr3_aa: CSASDSSYNEQFF; cdr3_length: 13; clone_size: -; v_call: TRBV20-1; j_call: TRBJ2-1; d_call: -
cdr3_nt: TGTGCCAGCAGCAACAAGGCCTACGAGCAGTACTTC; cdr3_aa: CASSNKAYEQYF; cdr3_length: 12; clone_size: few; v_call: TRBV7-9; j_call: TRBJ2-7; d_call: -
cdr3_nt: TGTGCCAGCAGTGAGAACTATGGCTACACCTTC; cdr3_aa: CASSENYGYTF; cdr3_length: 11; clone_size: many; v_call: TRBV6-1; j_call: TRBJ1-2; d_call: -
cdr3_nt: TGTGCCAGCAGCCAAGATGTAGCGGCGGGGATAAACAATGAGCAGTTCTTC; cdr3_aa: CASSQDVAAGINNEQFF; cdr3_length: 17; clone_size: -; v_call: TRBV14; j_call: TRBJ2-1; d_call: -
cdr3_nt: TGTGCCATCAACCTCGGGACAGGGGCCACTGAAGCTTTCTTT; cdr3_aa: CAINLGTGATEAFF; cdr3_length: 14; clone_size: few; v_call: TRBV10-3; j_call: TRBJ1-1; d_call: TRBD1
cdr3_nt: TGTGCCAGCAGCCCTCTACGGGGGGCCTACAATGAGCAGTTCTTC; cdr3_aa: CASSPLRGAYNEQFF; cdr3_length: 15; clone_size: few; v_call: TRBV7-3; j_call: TRBJ2-1; d_call: TRBD2
cdr3_nt: TGTGCCAGCAGTGAATCGTTGGGCGATCAGCCCCAGCATTTT; cdr3_aa: CASSESLGDQPQHF; cdr3_length: 14; clone_size: -; v_call: TRBV6-1; j_call: TRBJ1-5; d_call: -
cdr3_nt: TGCGCCAGCAGCTTGTCCCAGGGGGCGAGGGCGGTGGACACTGAAGCTTTCTTT; cdr3_aa: CASSLSQGARAVDTEAFF; cdr3_length: 18; clone_size: -; v_call: TRBV5-1; j_call: TRBJ1-1; d_call: TRBD1
cdr3_nt: TGTGCCAGCAGCTTAGGACCACAGGGATACGAGCAGTACTTC; cdr3_aa: CASSLGPQGYEQYF; cdr3_length: 14; clone_size: few; v_call: TRBV11-3; j_call: TRBJ2-7; d_call: -